The rows below give T cell receptor beta chains drawn from one sample of a study of blood T cell repertoires in COVID-19. Sequencing was performed with immunoSEQ multiplex PCR; in TCRdb, only in-frame clones are kept and a portion is missing. The sample shows hundreds of thousands of clones, around 85% of them seen only once. Sequencing input: PBMCs or T cells enriched from blood (not recorded which). The receptors derive from a man between 35 and 55 years old who had recovered from COVID-19. Both conserved end residues are part of each CDR3. Fields, in order: V gene, J gene, D gene, CDR3 protein. D genes are given only for firm matches.

TRBV9	TRBJ2-1	.	CASSIGTLENEQFF
TRBV15	TRBJ2-7	.	CATGPDSYEQYF
TRBV13	TRBJ2-7	TRBD2	CASSPRTSGRGSYEQYF
TRBV18	TRBJ2-7	TRBD2	CASSPLAGTSGRLMYEQYF
TRBV6-6	TRBJ1-1	TRBD1	CASSDGQGRDTEAFF
TRBV19	TRBJ2-2	.	CASSIAGATGELFF
TRBV7-2	TRBJ2-7	.	CASSLDSYAEQYF
TRBV10-3	TRBJ1-2	TRBD1	CATSGQGGFVGYGYTF
TRBV6-1	TRBJ1-1	.	CASSVRFGGANTEAFF
TRBV3-1/TRBV3-2	TRBJ2-1	.	CASSHRGSKYEQFF
TRBV5-1	TRBJ1-1	.	CASSLAGGEAFF
TRBV6-6	TRBJ2-4	.	CASSLGLERAKNIQYF
TRBV19	TRBJ2-7	.	CASSRGLLSYEQYF
TRBV2	TRBJ2-5	.	CASSDDSQETQYF
TRBV18	TRBJ2-1	TRBD2	CASSPRAGGRNNEQFF
TRBV5-4	TRBJ1-2	.	CASSFTGGGYTF
TRBV19	TRBJ1-2	.	CASSWRGAFGYTF
TRBV30	TRBJ1-6	.	CAWKEGSPLHF
TRBV28	TRBJ2-1	TRBD1	CASTPGTGLYNEQFF
TRBV19	TRBJ1-1	.	CASSVTKNTEAFF
TRBV3-1/TRBV3-2	TRBJ2-3	TRBD1	CASSQWDRITDTQYF
TRBV9	TRBJ2-1	TRBD1	CASSATTGVNYNEQFF
TRBV7-8	TRBJ2-3	.	CASSLDESAWATDTQYF
TRBV29-1	TRBJ1-1	.	CSVESGAKPTEAFF
TRBV24-1	TRBJ2-6	TRBD1	CATAAGGSGANVLTF
TRBV30	TRBJ1-2	.	CAWSGSTGSYGYTF
TRBV18	TRBJ1-6	TRBD1	CASSRTGGNSPLHF
TRBV13	TRBJ1-2	TRBD1	CASSSPGTGERGYTF
TRBV7-9	TRBJ2-1	.	CASSPDNEQFF
TRBV6-1	TRBJ2-3	.	CASSEAPGADTQYF
TRBV11-3	TRBJ2-1	TRBD2	CASSEGTSGLNEQFF
TRBV5-1	TRBJ2-1	.	CASNRGATDYNEQFF
TRBV7-4	TRBJ2-7	.	CASSLGGQAYEQYF
TRBV28	TRBJ2-2	TRBD1	CASSFPDRGLGELFF
TRBV29-1	TRBJ2-1	TRBD1	CSVGSRDRDLFF
TRBV5-1	TRBJ2-1	.	CASSLDTSSYNEQFF
TRBV21-1	TRBJ2-7	.	CASSSPKGAYEQYF
TRBV5-5	TRBJ2-1	.	CASSLSERSYNEQFF
TRBV4-1	TRBJ2-1	.	CASNYSPRERAYNEQFF
TRBV6-5	TRBJ2-7	.	CASSYDSKGYEQYF
TRBV4-1	TRBJ1-2	TRBD1	CASSQDGTVYGYTF
TRBV11-2	TRBJ2-5	TRBD1	CASSFRQGQETQYF
TRBV2	TRBJ1-4	TRBD1	CASSQSGTALTTNEKLFF
TRBV18	TRBJ2-7	.	CASSPRKGAAYEQYF
TRBV5-6	TRBJ2-3	TRBD2	CASSFLADTSTDTQYF
TRBV9	TRBJ1-1	TRBD1	CASSVEGGAGTEAFF
TRBV19	TRBJ2-1	TRBD2	CASSITTSGTYNEQFF
TRBV16	TRBJ2-1	.	CASSPRVEQFF
TRBV14	TRBJ1-6	TRBD1	CASSARTGDNSPLHF
TRBV28	TRBJ2-1	TRBD2	CASRALLAGVGEQFF
TRBV24-1	TRBJ1-2	TRBD1	CATSDPSETGGEGYTF
TRBV5-5	TRBJ2-1	.	CASSNPSVDEQFF
TRBV28	TRBJ2-7	.	CASSLLREQYF
TRBV12-3/TRBV12-4	TRBJ2-1	.	CASSNSYNEQFF
TRBV6-5	TRBJ2-7	TRBD1	CASSYTGTGYEQYF